This T cell receptor (beta chain) was sequenced during a study of cytomegalovirus exposure and HLA in healthy donors. Overall study results and limits: Three chains tied to CMV proved CMV antigen-specific in vitro. The study listed roughly 160 cytomegalovirus-associated TCR beta chains. Reportedly, diagnosis of cytomegalovirus status by the classifier showed high specificity and sensitivity.

Comment on this clone: Its specificity is not known.

Profiling relied on immunoSEQ multiplex PCR, and the TCRdb table lists in-frame clones only, not all of them. The sample consists of about 53,000 clones, roughly 92% of them appearing once. This TCR was sampled from a man aged 18 to 35 in good health and CMV-seronegative. What was sequenced was PBMCs.

CDR3 nucleotides: TGTGCCAGCAGCGTAGTGGCGGGAGGGCACAATGAGCAGTTCTTC. This sequence encodes CASSVVAGGHNEQFF. This rearrangement joins TRBV9 to TRBJ2-1; 9 positions agree with TRBD2. CDR1 is SGDLS, CDR2 YYNGEE, per germline. With 0 bases clipped from V and 5 bases from J, the junction kept 3 bases outside the gene matches. The CDR3 totals 15 residues.